This T cell receptor beta chain was captured in a study of identical twins. Between the trimmed V and J ends, which lost 6 bases and 4 bases, there was a span of 15 bases. In germline, CDR1 is SGHTA, CDR2 FQGNSA. The CDR3 loop spans 15 amino acids. This clonotype was picked up many times. TCRdb passed the 5' RACE reads through MiXCR, listing each CDR3 protein once. Among some 630,000 distinct CDR3 sequences, 7% to 7.5% were seen once, and the ten largest hold 1.5% to 2%. This sample also appeared in a second study, on yellow fever vaccine responses in identical twins.

The chain combines TRBV7-2 with TRBJ2-2, with a possible D match to TRBD2 (6 bases). The source is a woman aged 18-29 years in good health. The sequenced material came from PBMCs. The CDR3 coding sequence is TGTGCCAGCAGTCCTCGACTAGGAACCACCGGGGAGCTGTTTTTT. It encodes CASSPRLGTTGELFF. The whole variable domain, filled in from reference TRBV7-2 and TRBJ2-2, reads GAGVSQSPSNKVTEKGKDVELRCDPISGHTALYWYRQSLGQGLEFLIYFQGNSAPDKSGLPSDRFSAERTGGSVSTLTIQRTQQEDSAVYLCASSPRLGTTGELFFGEGSRLTVL.